Presented here are 13 T cell receptor beta chains from one specimen sequenced in a study. TCRdb processed the 5' RACE reads anew with MiXCR; each CDR3 protein has one entry. The sample holds about 50,000 distinct CDR3 sequences, 25% to 30% seen once. The material sequenced was naive CD4+ T cells sorted from blood. Subset reported: naive CD4+ T cells, CD4+CD45RA+CD25-. Receptors were obtained from a female donor with breast cancer.

This clonotype was picked up a small number of times. This chain joins TRBV5-5 and TRBJ2-3, with D possibly TRBD1 on 6 matching bases. The CDR3 contains 14 residues. V lost 3 bases and J 2 bases, leaving 10 bases between the germline ends. CDR1 and CDR2 (germline): SGHKS, YYEKEE (reference sequence). The CDR3: CASSYDRPTDTQYF. Written as DNA, the CDR3 is TGTGCCAGCAGCTACGACAGGCCCACAGATACGCAGTATTTT.

V gene TRBV7-9 combines with J gene TRBJ2-7, with 7 bases identical to TRBD1. CDR3 length: 15 amino acids. The V gene end was trimmed by 5 bases and the J gene end by 5 bases; junction bases not matched to a gene: 12. CDR1 is SEHNR and CDR2 is FQNEAQ in the germline V gene (reference sequence). CDR3 loop: CASSRTGTATHEQYF. The CDR3 bases are TGTGCCAGCAGCCGTACCGGGACAGCCACCCACGAGCAGTACTTC.

This clonotype occurred a few times. The chain recombines TRBV4-2 with TRBJ2-7, with 9 positions matching TRBD2. This CDR3 is 15 amino acids long. J lost 2 bases, V lost 1 base, and 3 bases had no gene match. Germline V lookup: CDR1 LGHNA, CDR2 YNFKEQ. CDR3 region: CASSQASGEAYEQYF. CDR3 coding DNA: TGTGCCAGCAGCCAAGCTAGCGGGGAGGCCTACGAGCAGTACTTC.

V usage is TRBV20-1 and J usage is TRBJ2-7; D uncertain. Trimming removed 1 base at V and 3 bases at J, with 10 bases between. Germline CDR1 DFQATT, CDR2 SNEGSKA (reference sequence). The CDR3 runs 13 residues. CDR3 sequence (DNA): TGCAGTGCTAGAGGGCAGCCGAACTACGAGCAGTACTTC. Its translation: CSARGQPNYEQYF.

V and J are TRBV6-2 or TRBV6-3 and TRBJ2-3, with D possibly being TRBD1 (6 bases). Germline-derived CDR1 and CDR2 are MNHEY and SVGEGT. This CDR3 is 12 amino acids long. V dropped 7 bases and J dropped 8 bases, with 13 bases sitting between them. The CDR3 DNA follows: TGTGCCAGCAATCCTGGGGGCGCTACGCAGTATTTT. Translation: CASNPGGATQYF.

The chain joins TRBV5-5 to TRBJ1-4; D is unclear. The germline V gene encodes CDR1 SGHKS and CDR2 YYEKEE (reference sequence). The V and J ends lost 0 bases and 7 bases respectively, with 4 bases between them. The CDR3 runs 12 residues. The CDR3 sequence: CASSLGGEKLFF. The CDR3 DNA follows: TGTGCCAGCAGCTTGGGCGGTGAAAAACTGTTTTTT.

CDR3 coding DNA: TGTGCCAGCAGTGGGGGCGGAGGAACTGAAGCTTTCTTT. Translation: CASSGGGGTEAFF. The rearrangement uses TRBV12-3 or TRBV12-4 and TRBJ1-1, with TRBD1 as a possible D gene (6 bases). The CDR3 runs 13 residues. V was pared by 5 bases and J by 5 bases, with 12 bases between.

With respect to this clonotype: This clone may be a read error of a much larger clone one base away. The chain uses TRBV12-3 or TRBV12-4 and TRBJ2-5; a weak D match, TRBD2 (5 bases). CDR3 length: 11 amino acids. The CDR3 DNA sequence: TGTGCCAGCGGTTTAGAGGGGACCCAGTACTTC. Residues: CASGLEGTQYF.

In this sample, this clonotype turned up many times. The chain carries TRBV29-1 and TRBJ1-1; D is undetermined. This CDR3 is built from 15 residues. V lost 2 bases, J lost 1 base, and 14 bases lay in between. Germline V gene lookup returns CDR1 SQVTM and CDR2 ANQGSEA. The CDR3 protein is CSVENPTLGNTEAFF. CDR3 in DNA: TGCAGCGTTGAAAACCCGACCCTGGGGAACACTGAAGCTTTCTTT.

This clonotype was detected a few times. J is TRBJ1-4 and V is TRBV9; a possible D gene is TRBD1 (6 bases). The V and J ends lost 4 bases and 0 bases respectively, with 10 bases between them. The CDR3 contains 15 residues. Germline values: CDR1 SGDLS, CDR2 YYNGEE. The CDR3 DNA is TGTGCCAGCAGCCCCCGGACAGCAACTAATGAAAAACTGTTTTTT. Protein sequence: CASSPRTATNEKLFF.

The chain combines TRBV27 with TRBJ2-1; 7 bases fit TRBD2. Germline CDR1 is MNHEY and CDR2 is SMNVEV (reference sequence). Trimming cost V 6 bases and J 6 bases; bases outside gene matches: 8. This CDR3 comprises 14 residues. The CDR3 DNA sequence: TGTGCCAGCAGCCAGCCCGGGGGGACCAATGAGCAGTTCTTC. The encoded protein is CASSQPGGTNEQFF.

V usage is TRBV5-1 and J usage is TRBJ2-5, with D possibly TRBD2 on 6 matching bases. This CDR3 has 15 amino acids. V was shortened by 7 bases and J by 1 base, with 17 bases between the two germline ends. Germline V gene data show CDR1 as SGHRS and CDR2 as YFSETQ. The CDR3 loop is CASGNSGGTQETQYF. The CDR3, as DNA: TGCGCCAGCGGCAATAGCGGCGGTACCCAAGAGACCCAGTACTTC.

This clonotype was seen a handful of times. The V gene is TRBV5-1, the J gene TRBJ2-7, with 8 bases aligning to TRBD2. Germline trimming cut 2 bases from V and 7 bases from J; bases unmatched to any gene: 14. Germline V CDR1 and CDR2: SGHRS, YFSETQ. This CDR3 spans 16 amino acids. This CDR3 reads CASSFGPSGSLFEQYF. Here the CDR3 DNA reads TGCGCCAGCAGCTTTGGACCAAGCGGGAGTCTCTTTGAGCAGTACTTC.